This T cell receptor (beta chain) was profiled in a study of vaccination and CD4 T cells after COVID-19. Study information: Stimuli were overlapping spike peptide pools of SARS-CoV-2 and three common cold coronaviruses (HCoV-NL63, HCoV-OC43, HCoV-229E).

This CDR3 has 11 amino acids. Between the trimmed V and J ends, which lost 0 bases and 5 bases, there was a span of 5 bases. Germline V lookup: CDR1 DFQATT, CDR2 SNEGSKA (reference sequence). Regarding this clonotype: What it binds is not known.

Time point denoted: late sampling 161 to 241 days after vaccination in a few convalescent patients. Treatment specified: roughly ten-day PBMC culture with coronavirus spike peptide pools or control peptides (ViraFEST assay). General study findings and limits: Among those convalescent, a median about 90% of reactive clones emerged solely post-vaccination.

Cultured CD4+ T cell DNA was sequenced using the Oncomine TCR Beta short-read assay. From the PCR reads, TCRdb called clonotypes with MiXCR, one entry per CDR3 protein. This table has 25,000 or so distinct CDR3 sequences, 36% appearing once. The chain employs TRBV20-1 and TRBJ2-7; D remains ambiguous. The sequencing used CD4+ T cells from blood, cultured in vitro, collected about 7 months after SARS-CoV-2 vaccination. This receptor was obtained from a human donor who had recovered from COVID-19. CDR3 residues: CSARDYNEQYF. The CDR3 DNA reads as TGCAGTGCTAGAGACTATAACGAGCAGTACTTC.